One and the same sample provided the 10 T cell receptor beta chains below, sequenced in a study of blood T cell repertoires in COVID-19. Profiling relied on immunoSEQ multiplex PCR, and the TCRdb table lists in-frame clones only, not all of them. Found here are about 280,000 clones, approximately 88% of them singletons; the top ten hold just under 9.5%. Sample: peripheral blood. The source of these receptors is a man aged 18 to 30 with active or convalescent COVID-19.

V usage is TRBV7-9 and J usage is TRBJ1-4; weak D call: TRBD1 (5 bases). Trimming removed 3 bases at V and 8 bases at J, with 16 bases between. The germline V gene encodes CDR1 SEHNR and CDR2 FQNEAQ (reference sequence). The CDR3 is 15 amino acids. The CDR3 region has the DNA TGTGCCAGCAGCTTTTCCGGGGGATTCGGGGAAAAACTGTTTTTT. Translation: CASSFSGGFGEKLFF.

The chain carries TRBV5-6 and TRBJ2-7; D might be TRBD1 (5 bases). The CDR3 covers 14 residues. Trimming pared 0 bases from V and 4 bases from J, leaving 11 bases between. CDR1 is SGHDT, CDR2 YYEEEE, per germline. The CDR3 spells CASSLAREGYEQYF. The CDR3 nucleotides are TGTGCCAGCAGCTTGGCCAGGGAAGGGTACGAGCAGTACTTC. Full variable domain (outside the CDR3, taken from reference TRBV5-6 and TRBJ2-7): DAGVTQSPTHLIKTRGQQVTLRCSPKSGHDTVSWYQQALGQGPQFIFQYYEEEERQRGNFPDRFSGHQFPNYSSELNVNALLLGDSALYLCASSLAREGYEQYFGPGTRLTVT.

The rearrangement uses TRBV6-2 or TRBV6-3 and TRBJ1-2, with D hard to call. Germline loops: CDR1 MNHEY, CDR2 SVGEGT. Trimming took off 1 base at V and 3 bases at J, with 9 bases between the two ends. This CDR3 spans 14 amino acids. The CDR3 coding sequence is TGTGCCAGCAGTTACTTGTCTGGCTACTATGGCTACACCTTC. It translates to CASSYLSGYYGYTF.

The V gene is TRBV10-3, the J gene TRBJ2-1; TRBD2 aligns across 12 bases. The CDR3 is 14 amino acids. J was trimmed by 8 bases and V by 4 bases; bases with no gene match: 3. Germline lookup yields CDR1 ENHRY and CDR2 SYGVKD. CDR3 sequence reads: CAISGTSGVHEQFF. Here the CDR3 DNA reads TGTGCCATCAGTGGGACTAGCGGGGTCCATGAGCAGTTCTTC.

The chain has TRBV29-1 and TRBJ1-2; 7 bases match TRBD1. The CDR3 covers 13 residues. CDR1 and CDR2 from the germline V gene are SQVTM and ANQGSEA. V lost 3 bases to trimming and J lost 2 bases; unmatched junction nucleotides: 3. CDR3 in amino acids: CSVDRGINYGYTF. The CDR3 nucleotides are TGCAGCGTTGACAGGGGGATAAACTATGGCTACACCTTC.

CDR3 sequence reads: CASSKKGDSNQPQHF. In nucleotides, the CDR3 is TGTGCCAGCAGCAAAAAAGGAGATAGCAATCAGCCCCAGCATTTT. The V call is TRBV21-1, the J call TRBJ1-5. TRBV21-1 constitutes a pseudogene. This CDR3 is 15 amino acids long.

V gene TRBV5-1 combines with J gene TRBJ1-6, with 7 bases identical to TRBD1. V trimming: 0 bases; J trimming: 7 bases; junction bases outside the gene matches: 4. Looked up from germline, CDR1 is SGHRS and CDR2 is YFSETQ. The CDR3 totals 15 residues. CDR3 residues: CASSLGSGQNSPLHF. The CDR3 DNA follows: TGCGCCAGCAGCTTGGGATCGGGACAGAATTCACCCCTCCACTTT.

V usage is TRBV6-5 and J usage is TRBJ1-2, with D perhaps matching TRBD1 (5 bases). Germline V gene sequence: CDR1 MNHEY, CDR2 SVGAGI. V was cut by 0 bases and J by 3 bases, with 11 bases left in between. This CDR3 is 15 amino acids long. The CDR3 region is CASSYSEQAHYGYTF. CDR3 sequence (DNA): TGTGCCAGCAGTTACTCGGAACAGGCCCACTATGGCTACACCTTC.

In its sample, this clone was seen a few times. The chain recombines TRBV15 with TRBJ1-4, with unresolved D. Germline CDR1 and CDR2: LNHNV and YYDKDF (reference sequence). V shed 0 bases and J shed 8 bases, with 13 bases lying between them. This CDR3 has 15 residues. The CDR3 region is CATSRERVTGEKLFF. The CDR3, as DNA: TGTGCCACCAGCAGAGAGAGGGTTACTGGGGAAAAACTGTTTTTT.

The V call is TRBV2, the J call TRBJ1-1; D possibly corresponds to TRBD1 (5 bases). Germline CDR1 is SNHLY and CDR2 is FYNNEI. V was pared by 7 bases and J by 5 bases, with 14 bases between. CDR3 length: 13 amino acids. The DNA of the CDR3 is TGTGCCAGCAAAACGGGGGGAGGTACTGAAGCTTTCTTT. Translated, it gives CASKTGGGTEAFF.